Listed here are 24 T cell receptor beta chains from one sample, sequenced in a study of HIV-infected patients and healthy controls. Reverse transcription used 450 to 650 ng RNA and constant-region primers for alpha and beta. Alpha and beta chain libraries were made separately by chain-specific third strand synthesis with multiplexing indices. Each CDR3 protein is one row after TCRdb ran MiXCR on the 5' RACE reads. Of around 4,400 distinct CDR3 sequences listed, roughly 8.3% are singletons. No cell fractionation was done, so the repertoire covers all unsorted peripheral blood T cells. Sequences were derived from blood, sampled before antiretroviral therapy. These receptors were obtained from an adult with HIV infection.

Only a few counts were recorded for this clonotype. V usage is TRBV18 and J usage is TRBJ1-5; 10 nucleotides match TRBD1. The CDR3 covers 14 residues. V shed 3 bases and J 6 bases; nucleotides not matched to a gene: 2. Germline values: CDR1 KGHSH, CDR2 LQKENI. The CDR3 DNA is TGTGCCAGCTCACCCGGGACAGGGGCTCAGCCCCAGCATTTT. Translated, it gives CASSPGTGAQPQHF.

This clonotype rates as medium-sized. This chain links TRBV28 with TRBJ2-4, with D perhaps matching TRBD1 or TRBD2 (6 bases each). In germline, CDR1 is MDHEN, CDR2 SYDVKM. V gave up 1 base and J gave up 0 bases, with 13 bases separating them. This CDR3 is built from 17 residues. The CDR3 DNA reads TGTGCCAGCAGTTTATTGAGGGGGGTCTTAGCCAAAAACATTCAGTACTTC. Protein product: CASSLLRGVLAKNIQYF.

This clonotype was observed at least ten times. The chain joins TRBV3-1 to TRBJ2-2; 7 nucleotides match TRBD1. With V trimmed by 5 bases and J by 0 bases, 3 bases remained unmatched. The CDR3 spans 15 residues. The V gene's germline CDR1 is LGHDT and CDR2 YNNKEL (reference sequence). The CDR3 DNA sequence: TGTGCCAGCAGCTCCGGGACAGCGAACACCGGGGAGCTGTTTTTT. It encodes CASSSGTANTGELFF.

The chain carries TRBV7-9 and TRBJ2-1; 8 bases match TRBD2. With V trimmed by 6 bases and J by 10 bases, 14 bases remained unmatched. Germline V gene lookup returns CDR1 SEHNR and CDR2 FQNEAQ (reference sequence). This CDR3 has 15 residues. Here the CDR3 reads CASRTGLVSPPEQFF. In DNA form, the CDR3 reads TGTGCCAGCAGGACGGGACTAGTCTCTCCTCCGGAGCAGTTCTTC.

This clonotype is labeled medium-sized. V gene TRBV6-2 or TRBV6-3 combines with J gene TRBJ2-3, with D perhaps TRBD1 or TRBD2 (6 bases each). Germline V gives CDR1 MNHEY, CDR2 SVGEGT. V gave up 5 bases and J gave up 2 bases, with 14 bases separating them. This CDR3 is 15 amino acids long. The CDR3 region is CASSVRGLHTDTQYF. CDR3 bases: TGTGCCAGCAGTGTTCGGGGGCTCCACACAGATACGCAGTATTTT.

This clonotype turned up a few times. This chain uses TRBV12-3 or TRBV12-4 with TRBJ1-4; a possible D gene is TRBD1 (5 bases). The CDR3 contains 16 residues. V lost 2 bases and J lost 0, with 10 bases in between. CDR3 DNA sequence: TGTGCCAGCAGTTTACCACAGGCTGCAACTAATGAAAAACTGTTTTTT. This gives the protein CASSLPQAATNEKLFF.

Relative to its sample, this clonotype is medium-sized. The CDR3, as DNA: TGTGCCAGCAGTCCTCGAAGGGGTTCTGGAAACACCATATATTTT. Its protein is CASSPRRGSGNTIYF. The rearrangement uses TRBV6-5 and TRBJ1-3; D may be TRBD1 (5 bases). CDR1 is MNHEY, CDR2 SVGAGI, per germline. This CDR3 has 15 amino acids. V gave up 5 bases and J gave up 1 base, with 12 bases separating them.

There are many counts of this clonotype. This chain joins TRBV12-3 or TRBV12-4 and TRBJ1-5, with TRBD1 matching over 9 bases. The ends lost 4 bases at V and 0 bases at J; junction bases unmatched: 13. The CDR3 extends over 19 amino acids. The CDR3 sequence is CASSSPGTGRTYSNQPQHF. As DNA, the CDR3 is TGTGCCAGCAGTTCTCCCGGGACAGGGAGAACTTATAGCAATCAGCCCCAGCATTTT.

This clonotype was counted at least ten times. The chain is built from TRBV6-5 and TRBJ1-1; D is ambiguous. The CDR3 is 15 amino acids. Per the germline V gene, CDR1 is MNHEY and CDR2 is SVGAGI. Trimming stripped 0 bases from V and 4 bases from J, with 12 bases between. The DNA for the CDR3 is TGTGCCAGCAGTTACTCTCCGGGAGAGGGCACTGAAGCTTTCTTT. It yields the protein CASSYSPGEGTEAFF.

The DNA of the CDR3 is TGCGCCAGCAGCCAAAGAGGCACTGAAGCTTTCTTT. This encodes CASSQRGTEAFF. The chain couples TRBV4-1 to TRBJ1-1, with unresolved D. The V and J ends lost 2 bases and 4 bases respectively, with 5 bases between them. Looked up from germline, CDR1 is MGHRA and CDR2 is YSYEKL. The CDR3 spans 12 residues.

This clonotype was detected many times. The genes are TRBV6-2 or TRBV6-3 and TRBJ2-7; 9 bases are a match to TRBD1. The V and J ends lost 2 bases and 5 bases, in that order; junction bases with no gene match: 7. This CDR3 comprises 15 residues. The V gene's germline CDR1 is MNHEY and CDR2 SVGEGT. CDR3 residues: CASSYDWTGVDEQYF. CDR3 DNA sequence: TGTGCCAGCAGTTACGACTGGACAGGGGTAGACGAGCAGTACTTC.

Note on this clonotype: A much bigger clone sits one base away, suggesting this may be a read error. The rearrangement joins TRBV5-1 to TRBJ1-4; TRBD1 matches 8 bases. The CDR3 is 15 amino acids. CDR1 and CDR2 from the germline V gene are SGHRS and YFSETQ. CDR3 sequence reads: CVSRRDRSLNEKLFF. CDR3 in DNA: TGCGTCAGCAGGCGGGACAGGTCGCTAAATGAAAAACTGTTTTTT.

This clonotype is judged medium-sized. DNA for the CDR3: TGTGCCAGCAGTCTCCGTCCCACCGGCTACGAGCAGTACTTC. Translating gives CASSLRPTGYEQYF. The chain carries TRBV6-5 and TRBJ2-7; D gene ambiguous. The CDR3 runs 14 residues. With 5 bases removed from V and 3 bases from J, the gap between germline ends came to 14 bases. Germline V gives CDR1 MNHEY, CDR2 SVGAGI.

By share, this clonotype ranks as medium-sized. V usage is TRBV19 and J usage is TRBJ1-2; D call uncertain. The CDR3 covers 13 residues. Germline V gene lookup returns CDR1 LNHDA and CDR2 SQIVND (reference sequence). Trimming removed 2 bases at V and 1 base at J, with 5 bases between. The CDR3: CASSINYNYGYTF. The CDR3 nucleotides read TGTGCCAGTAGTATAAACTATAACTATGGCTACACCTTC.

The sample holds a few counts of this clonotype. The genes are TRBV11-2 and TRBJ1-2; 8 bases match TRBD1. The CDR3 runs to 16 residues. V trimming: 5 bases; J trimming: 7 bases; junction bases outside the gene matches: 15. Germline assignment: CDR1 SGHAT and CDR2 FQNNGV. The CDR3 loop is CASSPPRQGATIGYTF. The CDR3 nucleotides read TGTGCCAGCAGCCCCCCCCGGCAGGGGGCAACTATTGGCTACACCTTC. Based on the CDR3 plus reference TRBV11-2 and TRBJ1-2, the full variable domain is EAGVAQSPRYKIIEKRQSVAFWCNPISGHATLYWYQQILGQGPKLLIQFQNNGVVDDSQLPKDRFSAERLKGVDSTLKIQPAKLEDSAVYLCASSPPRQGATIGYTFGSGTRLTVV.

A few counts support this clonotype. The chain employs TRBV3-1 and TRBJ2-2; 8 bases are a match to TRBD1. The CDR3 has 15 residues. J lost 4 bases, V lost 8 bases, and 9 bases had no gene match. Germline V gene sequence: CDR1 LGHDT, CDR2 YNNKEL (reference sequence). CDR3 in DNA: TGTGCCAGCTATTCTCAGGGGGCTGCCACCGGGGAGCTGTTTTTT. This encodes CASYSQGAATGELFF. Supplemented by reference TRBV3-1 and TRBJ2-2, the full variable domain reads DTAVSQTPKYLVTQMGNDKSIKCEQNLGHDTMYWYKQDSKKFLKIMFSYNNKELIINETVPNRFSPKSPDKAHLNLHINSLELGDSAVYFCASYSQGAATGELFFGEGSRLTVL.

This clonotype was observed many times. The chain joins TRBV10-3 to TRBJ2-3; D may match TRBD1 or TRBD2 (5 bases each). V was cut by 7 bases and J by 0 bases, with 8 bases left in between. The CDR3 consists of 13 residues. CDR1 and CDR2 (germline): ENHRY, SYGVKD. The DNA of the CDR3 is TGTGCCATCACCGGGGCCAGCACAGATACGCAGTATTTT. It translates to CAITGASTDTQYF.

The chain recombines TRBV7-9 with TRBJ1-6, with TRBD1 matching over 7 bases. The CDR3 extends over 14 amino acids. V lost 0 bases, J lost 8 bases, and 1 base stayed unmatched. Germline V CDR1 and CDR2: SEHNR, FQNEAQ (reference sequence). The CDR3 bases are TGTGCCAGCAGCTTAGCCGACAGGGATTCACCCCTCCACTTT. Protein: CASSLADRDSPLHF.

Judged by abundance, this clonotype is medium-sized. The rearrangement uses TRBV7-9 and TRBJ2-1, with TRBD2 matching over 7 bases. J was trimmed by 6 bases and V by 4 bases; bases with no gene match: 6. The CDR3 is 14 residues long. Germline CDR1 reads SEHNR; CDR2 reads FQNEAQ (reference sequence). The CDR3 sequence: CASSSAASGNEQFF. CDR3 DNA sequence: TGTGCCAGCAGCTCTGCCGCTAGCGGCAATGAGCAGTTCTTC.

In this sample, this clonotype is medium-sized. V and J are TRBV27 and TRBJ2-7; 7 nucleotides match TRBD2. CDR3 length: 14 residues. V was clipped by 10 bases and J by 5 bases; unmatched bases: 14. Per the germline V gene, CDR1 is MNHEY and CDR2 is SMNVEV (reference sequence). In DNA, the CDR3 is TGTGCCACCCGAAGGGTCGGGGGGACCAACGAGCAGTACTTC. Amino acid sequence: CATRRVGGTNEQYF.

This clonotype was seen ten or more times. The chain combines TRBV6-4 with TRBJ2-1, with no clear D. In germline, CDR1 is MRHNA, CDR2 SNTAGT. CDR3 length: 9 amino acids. The V end lost 7 bases, the J end lost 8 bases, and 3 bases lay between the germline ends. For the CDR3, the DNA is TGTGCCAGCAATCATGAGCAGTTCTTC. This translates into CASNHEQFF.

By frequency in the sample, this clonotype is medium-sized (0.01 to 0.1%). The chain recombines TRBV5-6 with TRBJ2-1, with a tentative D call TRBD1 (5 bases). The ends were cut back, 4 bases at V and 5 bases at J, with 7 bases in the middle. The CDR3 extends over 12 amino acids. Germline V CDR1 and CDR2: SGHDT, YYEEEE. CDR3 DNA: TGTGCCAGCAGCCCAGGGAACAATGAGCAGTTCTTC. It specifies CASSPGNNEQFF.

This clonotype counts as medium-sized. This chain connects TRBV6-5 to TRBJ2-5; D call uncertain. The CDR3 runs to 16 residues. Germline V CDR1 and CDR2: MNHEY, SVGAGI. Trimming took 4 bases from V and 2 from J, leaving 17 bases between them. For the CDR3, the DNA is TGTGCCAGCAGTTTGACCGCCCTCGGCCGTCAAGAGACCCAGTACTTC. Protein: CASSLTALGRQETQYF.

This clonotype is medium-sized. This rearrangement joins TRBV18 to TRBJ1-1; 7 bases map to TRBD1. Germline V gene data show CDR1 as KGHSH and CDR2 as LQKENI. V gave up 8 bases and J gave up 8 bases; unmatched junction bases: 11. The CDR3 covers 13 residues. In DNA, the CDR3 is TGTGCCAGCCAACAGGACAGGATGGAAGAAGCTTTCTTT. It specifies CASQQDRMEEAFF.